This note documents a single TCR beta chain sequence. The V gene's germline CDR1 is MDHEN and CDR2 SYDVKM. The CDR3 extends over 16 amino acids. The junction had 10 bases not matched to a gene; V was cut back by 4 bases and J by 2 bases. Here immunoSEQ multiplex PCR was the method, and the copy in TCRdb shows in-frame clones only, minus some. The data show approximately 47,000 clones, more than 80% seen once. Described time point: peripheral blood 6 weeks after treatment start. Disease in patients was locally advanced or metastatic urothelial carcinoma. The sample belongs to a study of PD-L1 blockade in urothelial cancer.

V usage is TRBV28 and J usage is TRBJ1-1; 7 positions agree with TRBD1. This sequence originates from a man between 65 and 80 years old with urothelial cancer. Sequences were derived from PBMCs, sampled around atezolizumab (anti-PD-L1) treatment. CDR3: CASSSPTRQGNTEAFF. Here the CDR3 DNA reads TGTGCCAGCAGTTCGCCCACCAGACAGGGAAACACTGAAGCTTTCTTT.